The clone carrying this T cell receptor (beta chain) was seen many times. The study amplified TCR beta CDR3 regions using RNA transcripts. HTBI-primed first-round RT-PCR preceded second-round multiplex PCR. TCRdb processed the multiplex PCR reads anew with MiXCR; each CDR3 protein has one entry. The sample carries 200,000 to 250,000 distinct CDR3 sequences, 20% to 25% recorded once. This sample was included in a study of Graves' ophthalmopathy and Graves' hyperthyroidism. From germline, CDR1 is MNHNS and CDR2 SASEGT. V lost 5 bases, J lost 0 bases, and 11 bases lay in between. The CDR3 is 15 amino acids. PBMCs had their origin in fresh peripheral blood (roughly 9.3 ml).

This receptor was taken from a woman aged 45-60 years with Graves' ophthalmopathy. The sequenced material came from peripheral blood. J is TRBJ1-3 and V is TRBV6-1, with a possible D match to TRBD1 (6 bases). The CDR3 spells CASSRQDSSGNTIYF. The CDR3 DNA is TGTGCCAGCAGTCGACAGGATAGCTCTGGAAACACCATATATTTT.